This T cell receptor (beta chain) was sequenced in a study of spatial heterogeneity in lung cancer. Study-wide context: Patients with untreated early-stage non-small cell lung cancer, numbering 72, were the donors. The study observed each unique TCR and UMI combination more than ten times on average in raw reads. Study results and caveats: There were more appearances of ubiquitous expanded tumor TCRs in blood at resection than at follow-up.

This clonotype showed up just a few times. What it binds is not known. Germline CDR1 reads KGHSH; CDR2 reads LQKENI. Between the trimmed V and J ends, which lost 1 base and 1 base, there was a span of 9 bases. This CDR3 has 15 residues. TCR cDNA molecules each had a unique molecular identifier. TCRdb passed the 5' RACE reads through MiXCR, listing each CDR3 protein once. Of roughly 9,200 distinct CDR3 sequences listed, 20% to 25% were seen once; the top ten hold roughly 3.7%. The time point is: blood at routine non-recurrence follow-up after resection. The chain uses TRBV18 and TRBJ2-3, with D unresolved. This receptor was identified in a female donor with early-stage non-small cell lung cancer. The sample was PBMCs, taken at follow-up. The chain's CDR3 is CASSPRGDGTDTQYF. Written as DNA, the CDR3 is TGTGCCAGCTCACCACGAGGCGACGGCACAGATACGCAGTATTTT.